The rows below give T cell receptor beta chains drawn from one sample of a study of post-analysis software for immune sequencing data. TCRdb independently ran MiXCR on the PCR reads; one entry per CDR3 protein. The sample consists of roughly 670,000 distinct CDR3 sequences, roughly three fifths of them appearing once. Sequenced material: blood. These receptor sequences come from a girl aged 2-10 years with multiple sclerosis. Both conserved end residues are part of each CDR3. Each record gives: clone size, J gene, V gene, D gene, CDR3 protein, CDR3 DNA. The D gene is left open where the match is weak. Clone sizes are given selectively: once, few, many, or a class where the clone is expanded.

>NA|TRBJ2-4|TRBV7-6|NA
CASSPSLEKNIQYF
TGTGCCAGCAGCCCTAGCCTGGAGAAAAACATTCAGTACTTC
>NA|TRBJ2-3|TRBV19|NA
CASSIRGRNTQYF
TGTGCCAGTAGTATCAGAGGCCGAAATACGCAGTATTTT
>NA|TRBJ2-2|TRBV29-1|NA
CSVEVQNTGELFF
TGCAGCGTTGAAGTACAGAACACCGGGGAGCTGTTTTTT
>few|TRBJ2-3|TRBV7-6|TRBD2
CASSGGTSASRDTQYF
TGTGCCAGCAGCGGCGGGACTAGCGCCAGCCGGGATACGCAGTATTTT
>NA|TRBJ1-1|TRBV2|NA
CARLWRANTEAFF
TGTGCCCGGCTCTGGCGGGCGAACACTGAAGCTTTCTTT
>once|TRBJ2-5|TRBV20-1|NA
CSARSGRLGAQYF
TGCAGTGCTAGATCCGGCCGCCTCGGGGCCCAGTACTTC
>few|TRBJ2-7|TRBV12-3/TRBV12-4|TRBD2
CASRSPGTSWYEQYF
TGTGCCAGCAGGAGTCCCGGGACTAGCTGGTACGAGCAGTACTTC
>NA|TRBJ2-5|TRBV20-1|NA
CSARPGRPQETQYF
TGCAGTGCCCGACCGGGACGGCCTCAAGAGACCCAGTACTTC
>NA|TRBJ2-5|TRBV7-2|NA
CASKKAAGQETQYF
TGTGCCAGCAAAAAAGCGGCCGGTCAAGAGACCCAGTACTTC
>once|TRBJ2-1|TRBV7-2|TRBD2
CASSLSTGGPYNEQFF
TGTGCCAGCAGCTTATCTACGGGAGGGCCCTACAATGAGCAGTTCTTC
>NA|TRBJ2-5|TRBV11-2|TRBD2
CASESGRRETQYF
TGTGCCAGTGAAAGCGGGAGGCGAGAGACCCAGTACTTC
>NA|TRBJ1-4|TRBV15|NA
CATSQEGWGEKLFF
TGTGCCACCAGCCAGGAGGGATGGGGAGAAAAACTGTTTTTT
>once|TRBJ2-3|TRBV12-3/TRBV12-4|TRBD1
CASSHQTGGWKGTQYF
TGTGCCAGCAGCCACCAGACAGGGGGCTGGAAAGGTACGCAGTATTTT
>NA|TRBJ1-2|TRBV12-3/TRBV12-4|NA
CASSPQGIGYGYTF
TGTGCCAGCAGTCCGCAGGGTATCGGGTATGGCTACACCTTC
>NA|TRBJ1-2|TRBV20-1|TRBD1
CSAERGTGSKNYGYTF
TGCAGTGCGGAAAGGGGGACAGGGTCGAAGAACTATGGCTACACCTTC
>NA|TRBJ2-1|TRBV7-2|NA
CASSLGRYQETQFF
TGTGCCAGCAGCTTAGGACGGTATCAAGAGACCCAGTTCTTC
>NA|TRBJ2-1|TRBV5-1|TRBD2
CASSLPSGYEQFF
TGCGCCAGCAGCTTGCCTAGCGGGTATGAGCAGTTCTTC
>few|TRBJ2-1|TRBV5-1|NA
CASSLVAGDEQFF
TGTGCCAGCAGTTTGGTGGCTGGCGATGAGCAGTTCTTC
>NA|TRBJ2-7|TRBV25-1|NA
CASSEGAASSYEQYF
TGTGCCAGCAGTGAAGGGGCAGCCAGCTCCTACGAGCAGTACTTC
>few|TRBJ1-2|TRBV6-1|NA
CASRGAPPYGYTF
TGTGCCAGCAGAGGGGCTCCACCCTATGGCTACACCTTC
>few|TRBJ2-3|TRBV6-2/TRBV6-3|TRBD2
CASSYGYSGGPTDTQYF
TGTGCCAGCAGTTACGGGTATAGCGGGGGGCCCACAGATACGCAGTATTTT
>once|TRBJ1-1|TRBV20-1|TRBD1
CSARPGTGDYATEAFF
TGCAGTGCTAGGCCCGGGACAGGGGATTATGCCACTGAAGCTTTCTTT
>NA|TRBJ2-2|TRBV14|NA
CASSLRTDPNTGELFF
TGTGCCAGCAGCCTCCGGACAGATCCTAACACCGGGGAGCTGTTTTTT
>few|TRBJ2-3|TRBV4-2|NA
CASSQEAIATDTQYF
TGTGCCAGCAGCCAAGAGGCGATAGCTACAGATACGCAGTATTTT
>few|TRBJ2-1|TRBV7-2|TRBD2
CASSLRERGPYNEQFF
TGTGCCAGCAGCTTAAGGGAGCGGGGGCCCTACAATGAGCAGTTCTTC
>NA|TRBJ1-2|TRBV3-1|NA
CASSHMGSSGGGYTF
TGTGCCAGCAGCCATATGGGGTCTTCCGGAGGTGGCTACACCTTC
>few|TRBJ2-4|TRBV20-1|TRBD1
CSASGLYRGRSKNIQYF
TGCAGTGCTTCGGGCCTATACAGGGGGCGGAGCAAAAACATTCAGTACTTC
>NA|TRBJ1-2|TRBV7-6|TRBD1
CASSLLIGDRLTGGYTF
TGTGCCAGCAGCTTACTAATAGGGGACAGGCTAACGGGAGGCTACACCTTC
>NA|TRBJ1-5|TRBV2|NA
CATKAGDVGNQPQHF
TGTGCCACAAAAGCAGGGGATGTGGGCAATCAGCCCCAGCATTTT
>NA|TRBJ1-1|TRBV6-1|NA
CASSVFGGLLNTEAFF
TGTGCCAGCAGTGTCTTCGGGGGCCTTCTGAACACTGAAGCTTTCTTT
>once|TRBJ2-5|TRBV5-4|TRBD2
CASSWLAGATETQYF
TGTGCCAGCAGCTGGCTAGCGGGAGCCACGGAGACCCAGTACTTC
>NA|TRBJ2-1|TRBV5-1|TRBD2
CASSPLGAGPPLEQFF
TGCGCCAGCAGCCCCCTTGGAGCGGGGCCCCCTTTGGAGCAGTTCTTC
>NA|TRBJ1-1|TRBV9|NA
CASSVEDAEIRTGGNTEAFF
TGTGCCAGCAGCGTAGAGGACGCCGAGATACGAACTGGAGGGAACACTGAAGCTTTCTTT
>few|TRBJ2-7|TRBV29-1|NA
CSVGTRQTYEQYF
TGCAGCGTGGGGACACGACAGACCTACGAGCAGTACTTC
>once|TRBJ2-3|TRBV4-2|TRBD2
CASSQEAGGFTDTQYF
TGTGCCAGCAGCCAAGAAGCGGGAGGTTTCACAGATACGCAGTATTTT
>many|TRBJ2-5|TRBV2|NA
CASSEEETQYF
TGCGCCAGCAGTGAGGAAGAGACCCAGTACTTC
>NA|TRBJ2-1|TRBV3-1|NA
CASSQASGFGNEQFF
TGTGCCAGCAGCCAAGCCTCGGGCTTCGGCAATGAGCAGTTCTTC
>NA|TRBJ2-5|TRBV6-1|NA
CASSTGGGETQYF
TGTGCCAGCAGTACAGGGGGGGGAGAGACCCAGTACTTC
>NA|TRBJ1-2|TRBV5-5|TRBD1
CASSLDPGQGVGYTF
TGTGCCAGCAGCTTGGACCCAGGACAGGGGGTCGGCTACACCTTC
>NA|TRBJ2-1|TRBV7-3|NA
CASSSAGGSLNNEQFF
TGTGCCAGCAGCTCCGCTGGCGGATCGCTAAACAATGAGCAGTTCTTC
>NA|TRBJ2-1|TRBV20-1|TRBD1
CSARGTGGNEQFF
TGCAGTGCTAGGGGGACAGGGGGCAATGAGCAGTTCTTC
>few|TRBJ2-5|TRBV6-5|TRBD2
CASSLTSGGKTQYF
TGTGCCAGCAGTTTGACTAGCGGGGGCAAGACCCAGTACTTC
>once|TRBJ2-1|TRBV7-2|NA
CASSFTRPRGSYNEQFF
TGTGCCAGCAGCTTCACTAGACCTCGGGGCTCCTACAATGAGCAGTTCTTC
>NA|TRBJ1-6|TRBV6-5|NA
CASSYESGPLHF
TGTGCCAGCAGTTACGAGTCGGGACCCCTCCACTTT
>few|TRBJ2-7|TRBV2|NA
CASLRANEQYF
TGTGCCAGCTTGAGGGCCAACGAGCAGTACTTC
>NA|TRBJ2-5|TRBV14|NA
CASSQVNLGGHQGETQYF
TGTGCCAGCAGCCAAGTCAATTTAGGGGGGCATCAGGGAGAGACCCAGTACTTC
>NA|TRBJ1-6|TRBV3-1|TRBD1
CASSDRGGSPLHF
TGTGCCAGCAGCGACAGGGGTGGTTCACCCCTCCACTTT
>NA|TRBJ1-2|TRBV25-1|NA
CASSAWGQVGYTF
TGTGCCAGCAGTGCCTGGGGACAAGTGGGCTACACCTTC
>NA|TRBJ2-1|TRBV27|TRBD1
CASSIPRRDRGRNEQFF
TGTGCCAGCAGTATCCCTCGCCGGGACAGGGGGAGAAATGAGCAGTTCTTC
>NA|TRBJ2-1|TRBV6-6|NA
CASSRPSDTYNEQFF
TGTGCCAGCAGTCGCCCTAGCGACACCTACAATGAGCAGTTCTTC
>NA|TRBJ2-7|TRBV6-5|TRBD2
CASSPPGLANEQYF
TGTGCCAGCAGTCCACCGGGACTAGCTAACGAGCAGTACTTC